Sequencing of this TCR beta chain was carried out in a study of T cells in Graves' hyperthyroidism and ophthalmopathy (dated by TCRdb to about 2019). Background for the entire study: Peripheral blood samples were taken at the time of initial diagnosis, prior to any treatment. TCR V-J signatures able to tell the groups apart were searched for in a discovery cohort of more than 90 patients, of whom more than 40 had Graves' ophthalmopathy and roughly 57 had stable Graves' hyperthyroidism. Prospective prediction of ophthalmopathy was tested in an independent validation cohort of under 20 hyperthyroidism patients and some 17 patients who later progressed to ophthalmopathy. The roughly 100 discovery patients were divided at random into training and test sets in a 7:3 ratio. In addition, the study compared T-cell repertoires in thyroid tissue and in blood from roughly 6 Graves' hyperthyroidism patients. After blood sampling, hyperthyroidism patients were treated with methimazole at a starting dose of 30 mg daily, and ophthalmopathy patients were treated with high-dose intravenous methylprednisolone. The paper reports TCR Vbeta CDR3 sequencing of roughly 140 peripheral blood samples: some 44 ophthalmopathy, 70 to 85 hyperthyroidism and approximately 17 progressor patients.

According to the germline V gene (reference sequence), CDR1 reads SEHNR and CDR2 reads FQNEAQ. V is reduced by 10 bases and J by 0 bases, leaving a spacing of 10 bases between them. Spanning cysteine to phenylalanine, the CDR3 consists of 13 amino acids. The entry retains the CDR3 DNA only, 39 bases that are in frame from base 1. This clonotype has more than one count but fewer than ten. What this receptor recognizes is not known. Base qualities are not recorded, but no much larger clone differs from it by a single base. Stable Graves' hyperthyroidism was defined as no progression to ophthalmopathy during 18 months of follow-up. Hyperthyroidism patients were newly diagnosed, had a disease duration of under 2 months, and were aged 18 to 65 years. Any patient with an uncontrolled infection, another autoimmune disease, pregnancy or lactation was excluded. Diagnoses were based on clinical symptoms, serum thyroxine and TRAb, thyroid ultrasound and orbital computed tomography. Ficoll-Paque density gradient centrifugation was used to isolate PBMCs from about 9 ml of fresh peripheral blood. Total RNA was extracted using Trizol reagent, and RNA quality was assessed on an Agilent 2100 Bioanalyzer.

Overall results and qualifications from the work: Most expanded thyroid clonotypes (frequency above 0.001) were also found in blood, which suggests that blood repertoires may mirror thyroid immune responses. A 13 V-J signature model separated ophthalmopathy from stable hyperthyroidism, with 87.88% sensitivity and roughly 84% specificity in cross-validation and 80%/75% in testing. In validation, the model predicted progression to ophthalmopathy a median of roughly six months before onset, with roughly 71% sensitivity and roughly 77% specificity. No statistical method was used to fix the sample size in advance, and group allocation was not hidden from the investigators.

The TCR beta CDR3 regions were amplified from the RNA transcripts. For the first round of RT-PCR on the TCR CDR3, the HTBI primer set was used together with the Qiagen OneStep RT-PCR kit. Libraries were constructed in a second round of multiplex PCR, after which size selection and purification were carried out. The libraries were sequenced on an Illumina HiSeq2000 using paired-end 100 bp reads. The study's processing was this. Raw data were processed with SOAPnuke, discarding reads with adapters, uncalled bases, mean Phred below 15, or no exact constant-primer or identifier match. High-quality paired reads were merged with COPE v1.2.5, and unique nucleotide sequences were defined as clonotypes. MiTCR v1.1 was used to align clonotypes to the IMGT TRBV, TRBD and TRBJ reference segments. The analysis was restricted to V-J combinations with a frequency above 0.0001, which together covered approximately 99% of the repertoires. The TCS score was defined as F50 (clonal expansion) divided by E x V (chaos), with BLOSUM62-based TCRdist calculated between CDR3 peptides within each V-J. Welch's t-statistics and random forest reduced 514 V-J features to under 15, which were used in a naive Bayes classifier (R e1071). The raw public data were reprocessed by TCRdb itself: fastp quality trimming at Q25, MiXCR clonotype calling, in-frame beta chains only. Rows matching on CDR3 protein sequence are summarized as one entry with the most common DNA and genes. Clone size and V and J calls follow TCRdb, not the original study. Here the sample has some 560,000 distinct CDR3 sequences; around 14% occur a single time. The top ten clonotypes cover roughly 7.3% of the sample.

The source is a woman in her thirties with Graves' hyperthyroidism. The specimen sequenced was blood. The sequence links TRBV7-9 to TRBJ2-1; the D gene assignment is ambiguous. In nucleotide form, the sequence is TGTGCCACCCTACCGAGCTCCTACAATGAGCAGTTCTTC. This sequence encodes CATLPSSYNEQFF. The variable domain in full, with residues beyond the CDR3 obtained from the reference TRBV7-9 and TRBJ2-1 genes, is DTGVSQNPRHKITKRGQNVTFRCDPISEHNRLYWYRQTLGQGPEFLTYFQNEAQLEKSRLLSDRFSAERPKGSFSTLEIQRTEQGDSAMYLCATLPSSYNEQFFGPGTRLTVL.